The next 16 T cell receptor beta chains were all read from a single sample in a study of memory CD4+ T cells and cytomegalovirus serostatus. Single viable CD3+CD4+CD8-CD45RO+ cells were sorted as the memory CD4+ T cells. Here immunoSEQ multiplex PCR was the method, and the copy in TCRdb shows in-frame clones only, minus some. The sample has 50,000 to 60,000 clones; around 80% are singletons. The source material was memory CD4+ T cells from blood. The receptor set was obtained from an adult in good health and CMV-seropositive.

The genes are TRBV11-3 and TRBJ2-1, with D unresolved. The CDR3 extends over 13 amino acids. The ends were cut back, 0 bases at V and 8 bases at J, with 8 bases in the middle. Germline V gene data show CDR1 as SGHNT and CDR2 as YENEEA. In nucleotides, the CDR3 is TGTGCCAGCAGCTTAGAGGAGTCGCATGAGCAGTTCTTC. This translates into CASSLEESHEQFF.

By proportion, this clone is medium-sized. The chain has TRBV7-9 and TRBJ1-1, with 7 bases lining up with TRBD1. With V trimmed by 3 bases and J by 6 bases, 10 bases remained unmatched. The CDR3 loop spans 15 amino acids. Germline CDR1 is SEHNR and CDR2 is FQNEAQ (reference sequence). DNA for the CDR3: TGTGCCAGCAGCTTTCCCACAGGGGTAGGGGCTGAAGCTTTCTTT. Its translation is CASSFPTGVGAEAFF.

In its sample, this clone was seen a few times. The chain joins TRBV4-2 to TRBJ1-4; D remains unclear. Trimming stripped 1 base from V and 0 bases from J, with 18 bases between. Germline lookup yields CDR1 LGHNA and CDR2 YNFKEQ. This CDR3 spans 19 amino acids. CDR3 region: CASSQGTGIQRSTNEKLFF. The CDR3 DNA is TGTGCCAGCAGCCAAGGCACCGGGATTCAACGATCAACTAATGAAAAACTGTTTTTT.

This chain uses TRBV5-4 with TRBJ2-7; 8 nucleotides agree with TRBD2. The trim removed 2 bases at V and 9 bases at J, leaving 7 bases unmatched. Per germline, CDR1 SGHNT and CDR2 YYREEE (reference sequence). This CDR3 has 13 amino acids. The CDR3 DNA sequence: TGTGCCAGCAGCTTCGAGCGGGAGTCGGTGCAGTACTTC. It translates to CASSFERESVQYF. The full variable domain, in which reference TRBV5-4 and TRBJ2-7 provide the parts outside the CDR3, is ETGVTQSPTHLIKTRGQQVTLRCSSQSGHNTVSWYQQALGQGPQFIFQYYREEENGRGNFPPRFSGLQFPNYSSELNVNALELDDSALYLCASSFERESVQYFGPGTRLTVT.

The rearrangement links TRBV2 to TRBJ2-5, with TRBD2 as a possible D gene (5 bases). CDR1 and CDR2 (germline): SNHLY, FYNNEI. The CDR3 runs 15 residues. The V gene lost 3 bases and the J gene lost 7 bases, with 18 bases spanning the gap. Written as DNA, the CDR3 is TGTGCCAGCAGTGAGGAGGTGGCAGCCCTCGGGACCCAGTACTTC. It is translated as CASSEEVAALGTQYF.

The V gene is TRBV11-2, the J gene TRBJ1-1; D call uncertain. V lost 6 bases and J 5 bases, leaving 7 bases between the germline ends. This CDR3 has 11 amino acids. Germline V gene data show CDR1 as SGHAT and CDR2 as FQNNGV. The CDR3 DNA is TGTGCCAGCAGAGGAGGGACTGAAGCTTTCTTT. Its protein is CASRGGTEAFF.

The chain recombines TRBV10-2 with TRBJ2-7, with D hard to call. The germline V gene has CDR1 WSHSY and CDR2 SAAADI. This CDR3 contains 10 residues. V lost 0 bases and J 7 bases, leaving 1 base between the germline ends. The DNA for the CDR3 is TGCGCCAGCAGTGAGTCAGAGCAGTACTTC. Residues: CASSESEQYF.

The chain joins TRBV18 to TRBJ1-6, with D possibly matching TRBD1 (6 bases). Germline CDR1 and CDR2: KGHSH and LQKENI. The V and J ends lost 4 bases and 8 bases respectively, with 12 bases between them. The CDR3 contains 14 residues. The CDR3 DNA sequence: TGTGCCAGCTCACTACAGGGCATGGATTCACCCCTCCACTTT. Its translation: CASSLQGMDSPLHF.

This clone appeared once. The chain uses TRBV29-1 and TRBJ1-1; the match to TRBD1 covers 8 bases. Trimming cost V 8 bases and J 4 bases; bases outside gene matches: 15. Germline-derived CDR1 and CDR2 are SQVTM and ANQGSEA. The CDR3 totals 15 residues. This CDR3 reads CSSRSGGASGTEAFF. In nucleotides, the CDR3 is TGCAGCTCCCGCTCAGGGGGCGCGTCGGGCACTGAAGCTTTCTTT.

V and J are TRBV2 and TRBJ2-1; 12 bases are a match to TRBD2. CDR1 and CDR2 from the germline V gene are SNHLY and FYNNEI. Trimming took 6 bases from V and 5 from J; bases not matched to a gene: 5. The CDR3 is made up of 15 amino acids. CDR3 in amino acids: CASSLTSGRNNEQFF. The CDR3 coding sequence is TGTGCCAGCAGCCTGACTAGCGGGAGAAACAATGAGCAGTTCTTC.

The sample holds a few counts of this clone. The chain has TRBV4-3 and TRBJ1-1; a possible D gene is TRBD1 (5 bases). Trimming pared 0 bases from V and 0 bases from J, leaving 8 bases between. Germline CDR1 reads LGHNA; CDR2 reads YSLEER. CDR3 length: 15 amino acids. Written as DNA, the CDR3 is TGCGCCAGCAGCCAAGATCCGGGGGTGAACACTGAAGCTTTCTTT. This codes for CASSQDPGVNTEAFF.

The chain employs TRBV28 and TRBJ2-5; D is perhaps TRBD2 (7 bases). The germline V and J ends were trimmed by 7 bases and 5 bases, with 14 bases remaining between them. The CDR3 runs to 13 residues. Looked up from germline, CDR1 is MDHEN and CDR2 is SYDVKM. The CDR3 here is CASKGGAEETQYF. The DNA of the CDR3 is TGTGCCAGCAAAGGGGGGGCGGAGGAGACCCAGTACTTC.

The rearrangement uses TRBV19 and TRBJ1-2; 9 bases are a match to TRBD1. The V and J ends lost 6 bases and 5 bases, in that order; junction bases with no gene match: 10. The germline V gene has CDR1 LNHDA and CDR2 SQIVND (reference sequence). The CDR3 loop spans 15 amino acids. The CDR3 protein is CASRPQGARWYGYTF. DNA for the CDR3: TGTGCCAGTAGACCACAGGGGGCGAGATGGTATGGCTACACCTTC.

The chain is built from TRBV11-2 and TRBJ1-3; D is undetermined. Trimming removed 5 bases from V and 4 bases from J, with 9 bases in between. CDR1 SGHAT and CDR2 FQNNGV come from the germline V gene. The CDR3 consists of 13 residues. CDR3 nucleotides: TGTGCCAGCAGCCCCAGAGGGGGAAACACCATATATTTT. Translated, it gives CASSPRGGNTIYF.

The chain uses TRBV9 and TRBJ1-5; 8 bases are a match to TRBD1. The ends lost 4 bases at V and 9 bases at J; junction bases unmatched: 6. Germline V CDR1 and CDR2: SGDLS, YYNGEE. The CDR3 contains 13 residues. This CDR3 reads CASSSRDRTPQHF. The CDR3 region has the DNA TGTGCCAGCAGCTCTAGGGACAGGACGCCCCAGCATTTT.

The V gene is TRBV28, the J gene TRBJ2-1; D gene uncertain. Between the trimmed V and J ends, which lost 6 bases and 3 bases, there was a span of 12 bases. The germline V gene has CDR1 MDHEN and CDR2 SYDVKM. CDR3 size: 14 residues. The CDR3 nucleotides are TGTGCCAGCAGCACGTCCTACTACTACAATGAGCAGTTCTTC. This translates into CASSTSYYYNEQFF.